This T cell receptor beta chain was documented in a study of OX40 agonist ivuxolimab in advanced cancers. On the study more broadly: Clinicians treated patients with ivuxolimab, an agonistic anti-OX40 (CD134) antibody.

The data were produced by immunoSEQ multiplex PCR, yet TCRdb's version contains in-frame clones alone and is incomplete. This sample yields over 65,000 clones, of which 65% to 90% are seen a single time; around 2% belongs to the top ten. Notes on this clone: The antigen remains unidentified.

Regarding the study as a whole: Both blood CD4+ and CD8+ T cells showed clonal growth by week 6 at 0.1 to 3.0 mg/kg.

The germline CDR1 and CDR2 sequences are SGHRS and YFSETQ. V dropped 2 bases and J dropped 4 bases, with 16 bases sitting between them. The CDR3 has 16 amino acids. Autoimmune disease history or systemic immunosuppression barred patients. Blood got drawn at baseline, again on cycle 4 day 1, and then on cycle 7 day 1. Sequencing used CD4+ or CD8+ T cells sorted from blood, obtained in a trial of the OX40 agonist ivuxolimab. The chain links TRBV5-1 to TRBJ1-5; weak D call: TRBD1 (6 bases). This TCR was sampled from an adult with an advanced solid tumor such as melanoma, head and neck, liver or kidney cancer. The DNA of the CDR3 is TGCGCCAGCAGCTTACATGACAGGCCCCGGAATCAGCCCCAGCATTTT. Protein sequence: CASSLHDRPRNQPQHF.